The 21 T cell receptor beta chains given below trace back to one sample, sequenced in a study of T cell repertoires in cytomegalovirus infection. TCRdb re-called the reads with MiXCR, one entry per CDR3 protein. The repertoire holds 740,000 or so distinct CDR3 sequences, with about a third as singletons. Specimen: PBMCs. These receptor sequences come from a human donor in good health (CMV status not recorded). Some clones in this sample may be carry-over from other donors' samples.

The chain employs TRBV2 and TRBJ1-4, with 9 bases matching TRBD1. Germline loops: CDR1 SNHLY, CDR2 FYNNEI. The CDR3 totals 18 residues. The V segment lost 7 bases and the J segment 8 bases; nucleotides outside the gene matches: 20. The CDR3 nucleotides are TGTGCCAGCAAGATCCTCCCGGGACAGGGTTTGTCTGAGGAAAAACTGTTTTTT. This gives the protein CASKILPGQGLSEEKLFF. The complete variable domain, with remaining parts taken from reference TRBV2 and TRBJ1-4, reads EPEVTQTPSHQVTQMGQEVILRCVPISNHLYFYWYRQILGQKVEFLVSFYNNEISEKSEIFDDQFSVERPDGSNFTLKIRSTKLEDSAMYFCASKILPGQGLSEEKLFFGSGTQLSVL.

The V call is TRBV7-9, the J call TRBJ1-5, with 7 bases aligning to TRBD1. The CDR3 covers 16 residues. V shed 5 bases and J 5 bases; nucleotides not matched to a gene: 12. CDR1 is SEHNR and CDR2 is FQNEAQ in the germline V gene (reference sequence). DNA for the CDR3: TGTGCCAGCAGCCTACGGGAGGGGGCGGAGGATCAGCCCCAGCATTTT. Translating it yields CASSLREGAEDQPQHF.

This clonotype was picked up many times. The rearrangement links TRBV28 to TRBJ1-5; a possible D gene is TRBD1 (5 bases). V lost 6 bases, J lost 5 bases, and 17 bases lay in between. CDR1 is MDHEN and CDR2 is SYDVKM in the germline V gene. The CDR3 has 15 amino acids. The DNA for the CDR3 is TGTGCCAGCAGACCCATACGGGACTCGGATCAGCCCCAGCATTTT. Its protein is CASRPIRDSDQPQHF.

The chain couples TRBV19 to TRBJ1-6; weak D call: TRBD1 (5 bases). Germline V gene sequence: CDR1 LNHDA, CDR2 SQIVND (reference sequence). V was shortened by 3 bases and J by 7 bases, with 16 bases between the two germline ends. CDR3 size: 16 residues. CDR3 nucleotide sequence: TGTGCCAGTAGTATTCTGAGTGGAGCAGGGAATTCACCCCTCCACTTT. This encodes CASSILSGAGNSPLHF.

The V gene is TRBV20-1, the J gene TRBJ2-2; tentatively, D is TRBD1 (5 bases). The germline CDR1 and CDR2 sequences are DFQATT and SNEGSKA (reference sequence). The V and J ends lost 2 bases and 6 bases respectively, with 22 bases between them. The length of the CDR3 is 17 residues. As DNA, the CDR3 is TGCAGTGCTAGAAATGGTTGGGGCGCGTCAGACGCCGGGGAGCTGTTTTTT. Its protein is CSARNGWGASDAGELFF.

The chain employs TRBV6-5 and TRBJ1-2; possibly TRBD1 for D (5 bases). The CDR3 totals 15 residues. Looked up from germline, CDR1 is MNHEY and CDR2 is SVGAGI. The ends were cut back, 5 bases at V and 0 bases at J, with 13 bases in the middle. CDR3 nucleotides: TGTGCCAGCAGTACCGACAGTACCGCTAACTATGGCTACACCTTC. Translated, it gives CASSTDSTANYGYTF.

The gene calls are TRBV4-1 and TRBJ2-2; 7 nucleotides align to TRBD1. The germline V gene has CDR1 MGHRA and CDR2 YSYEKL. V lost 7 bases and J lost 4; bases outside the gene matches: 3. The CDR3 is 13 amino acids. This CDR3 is CASTGTATGELFF. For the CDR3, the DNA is TGCGCCAGCACCGGGACAGCCACCGGGGAGCTGTTTTTT.

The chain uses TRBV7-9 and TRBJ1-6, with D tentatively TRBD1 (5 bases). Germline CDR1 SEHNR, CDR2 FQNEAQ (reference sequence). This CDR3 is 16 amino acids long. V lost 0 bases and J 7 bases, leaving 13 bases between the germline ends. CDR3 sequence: CASSLAGPRGNSPLHF. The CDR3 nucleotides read TGTGCCAGCAGCTTAGCGGGACCCCGAGGGAATTCACCCCTCCACTTT.

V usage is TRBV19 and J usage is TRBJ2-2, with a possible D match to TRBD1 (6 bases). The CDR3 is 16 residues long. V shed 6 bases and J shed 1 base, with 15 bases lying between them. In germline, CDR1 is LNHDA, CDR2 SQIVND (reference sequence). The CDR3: CASRSPQGWNTGELFF. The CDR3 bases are TGTGCCAGTAGATCCCCACAGGGTTGGAACACCGGGGAGCTGTTTTTT. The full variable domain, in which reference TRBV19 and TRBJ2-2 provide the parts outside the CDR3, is DGGITQSPKYLFRKEGQNVTLSCEQNLNHDAMYWYRQDPGQGLRLIYYSQIVNDFQKGDIAEGYSVSREKKESFPLTVTSAQKNPTAFYLCASRSPQGWNTGELFFGEGSRLTVL.

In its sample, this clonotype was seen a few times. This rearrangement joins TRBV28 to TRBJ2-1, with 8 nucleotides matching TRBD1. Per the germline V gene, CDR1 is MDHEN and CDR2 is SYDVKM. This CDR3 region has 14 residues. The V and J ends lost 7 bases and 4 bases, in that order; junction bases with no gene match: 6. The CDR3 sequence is CASMVQGAYNEQFF. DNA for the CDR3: TGTGCCAGCATGGTGCAGGGGGCTTACAATGAGCAGTTCTTC.

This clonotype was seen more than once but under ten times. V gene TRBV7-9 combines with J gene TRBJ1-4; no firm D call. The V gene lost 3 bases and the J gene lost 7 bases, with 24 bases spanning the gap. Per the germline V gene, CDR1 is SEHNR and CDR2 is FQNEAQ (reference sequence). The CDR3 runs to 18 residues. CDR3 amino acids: CASSLSRRTEEGSEKLFF. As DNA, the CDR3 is TGTGCCAGCAGCTTGAGCCGCAGGACCGAAGAGGGTTCTGAAAAACTGTTTTTT.

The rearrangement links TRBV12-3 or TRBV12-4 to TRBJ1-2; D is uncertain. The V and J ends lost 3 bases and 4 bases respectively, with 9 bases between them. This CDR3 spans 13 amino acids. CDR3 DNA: TGTGCCAGCAGTTTTCGGAGGCTCTATGGCTACACCTTC. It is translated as CASSFRRLYGYTF.

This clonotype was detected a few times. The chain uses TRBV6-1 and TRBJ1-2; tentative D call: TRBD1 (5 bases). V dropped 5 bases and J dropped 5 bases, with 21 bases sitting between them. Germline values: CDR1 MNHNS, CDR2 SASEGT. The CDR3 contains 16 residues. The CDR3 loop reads CASSKRGDSSLYGYTF. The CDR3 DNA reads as TGTGCCAGCAGTAAAAGAGGGGACTCTTCCCTTTATGGCTACACCTTC.

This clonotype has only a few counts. The CDR3 sequence: CASSYSASSGNTIYF. The DNA of the CDR3 is TGTGCCAGCAGTTACTCAGCGAGCTCTGGAAACACCATATATTTT. The chain employs TRBV6-5 and TRBJ1-3; no definite D call. The V gene's germline CDR1 is MNHEY and CDR2 SVGAGI. Trimming shortened V by 0 bases and J by 0 bases, and 6 bases separated the two germline ends. This CDR3 spans 15 amino acids.

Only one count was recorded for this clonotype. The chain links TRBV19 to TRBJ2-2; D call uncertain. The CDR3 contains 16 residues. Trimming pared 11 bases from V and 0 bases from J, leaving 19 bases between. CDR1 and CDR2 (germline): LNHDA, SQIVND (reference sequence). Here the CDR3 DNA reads TGTGCCTCACTCTCGGGTCAGGAAACGAACACCGGGGAGCTGTTTTTT. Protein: CASLSGQETNTGELFF.

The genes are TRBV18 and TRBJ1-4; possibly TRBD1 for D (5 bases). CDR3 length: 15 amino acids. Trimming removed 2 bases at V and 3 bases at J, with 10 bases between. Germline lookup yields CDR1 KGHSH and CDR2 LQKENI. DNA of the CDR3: TGTGCCAGCTCACCATTCCAGGGTGCTAATGAAAAACTGTTTTTT. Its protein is CASSPFQGANEKLFF.

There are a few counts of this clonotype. For the CDR3, the DNA is TGTGCCAGCAGTCCGAGCCCCGACAGGAGCTCTGGGGCCAACGTCCTGACTTTC. This gives the protein CASSPSPDRSSGANVLTF. The genes are TRBV28 and TRBJ2-6; possible D gene TRBD1, 6 bases. This CDR3 comprises 18 residues. Germline V lookup: CDR1 MDHEN, CDR2 SYDVKM. V dropped 5 bases and J dropped 0 bases, with 17 bases sitting between them. Combining the CDR3 with reference TRBV28 and TRBJ2-6 gives the whole variable domain DVKVTQSSRYLVKRTGEKVFLECVQDMDHENMFWYRQDPGLGLRLIYFSYDVKMKEKGDIPEGYSVSREKKERFSLILESASTNQTSMYLCASSPSPDRSSGANVLTFGAGSRLTVL.

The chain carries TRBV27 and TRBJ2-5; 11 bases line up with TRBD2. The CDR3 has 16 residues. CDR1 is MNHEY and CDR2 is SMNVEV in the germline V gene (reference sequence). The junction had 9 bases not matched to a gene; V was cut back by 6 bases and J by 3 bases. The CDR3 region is CASRPGLAVSKETQYF. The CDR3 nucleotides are TGTGCCAGCAGGCCGGGACTAGCGGTTTCTAAAGAGACCCAGTACTTC.

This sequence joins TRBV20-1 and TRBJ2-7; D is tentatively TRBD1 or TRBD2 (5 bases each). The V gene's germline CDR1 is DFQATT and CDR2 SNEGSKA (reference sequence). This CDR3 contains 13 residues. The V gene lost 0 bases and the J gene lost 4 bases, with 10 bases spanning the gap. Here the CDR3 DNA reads TGCAGTGCTAGAGATGGGACGGCATACGAGCAGTACTTC. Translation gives CSARDGTAYEQYF.

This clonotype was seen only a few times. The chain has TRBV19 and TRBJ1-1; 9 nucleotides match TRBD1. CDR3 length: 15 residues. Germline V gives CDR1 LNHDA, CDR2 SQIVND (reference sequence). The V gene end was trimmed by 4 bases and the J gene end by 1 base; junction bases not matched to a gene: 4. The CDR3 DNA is TGTGCCAGTAGTACGGACAGGGGCCAGAACACTGAAGCTTTCTTT. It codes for CASSTDRGQNTEAFF.

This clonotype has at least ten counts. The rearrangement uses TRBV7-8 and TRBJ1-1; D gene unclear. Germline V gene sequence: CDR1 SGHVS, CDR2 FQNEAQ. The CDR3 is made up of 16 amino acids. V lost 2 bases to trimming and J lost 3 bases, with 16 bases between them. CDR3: CASSLSGEGKDTEAFF. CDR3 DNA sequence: TGTGCCAGCAGCTTAAGTGGGGAGGGAAAGGACACTGAAGCTTTCTTT. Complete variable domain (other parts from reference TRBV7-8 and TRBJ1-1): GAGVSQSPRYKVAKRGQDVALRCDPISGHVSLFWYQQALGQGPEFLTYFQNEAQLDKSGLPSDRFFAERPEGSVSTLKIQRTQQEDSAVYLCASSLSGEGKDTEAFFGQGTRLTVV.